This T cell receptor (beta chain) was profiled in a study of blood T cell repertoires in COVID-19. TCRdb's table, derived via immunoSEQ multiplex PCR, lists solely in-frame clones and lacks some. The sample carries 230,000 or so clones, approximately 79% recorded once. V lost 3 bases and J lost 3, with 26 bases in between. The V gene's germline CDR1 is LNHDA and CDR2 SQIVND (reference sequence). CDR3 size: 19 residues. The sequence came from a human donor in a cohort sampled during active COVID-19. The chain employs TRBV19 and TRBJ2-5; possible D gene TRBD1, 6 bases. Sequenced: peripheral blood. CDR3 protein: CASSMGPFSGQARKETQYF. In nucleotides, the CDR3 is TGTGCCAGTAGTATGGGCCCATTTTCGGGACAAGCAAGAAAAGAGACCCAGTACTTC.